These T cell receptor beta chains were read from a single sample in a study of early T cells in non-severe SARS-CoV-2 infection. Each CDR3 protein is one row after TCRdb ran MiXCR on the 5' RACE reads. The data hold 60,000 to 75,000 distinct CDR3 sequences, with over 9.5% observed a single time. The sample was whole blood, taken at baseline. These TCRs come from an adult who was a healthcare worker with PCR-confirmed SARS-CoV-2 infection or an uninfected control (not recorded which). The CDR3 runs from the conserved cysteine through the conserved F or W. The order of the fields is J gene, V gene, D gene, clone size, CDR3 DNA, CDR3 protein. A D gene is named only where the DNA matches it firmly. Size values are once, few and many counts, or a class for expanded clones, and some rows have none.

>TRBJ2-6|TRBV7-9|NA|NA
TGTGCCAGCAGCTTAGCAGTCGGACCCGGGGCGAGAGGGGCCAACGTCCTGACTTTC
CASSLAVGPGARGANVLTF
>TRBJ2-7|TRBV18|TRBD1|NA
TGTGCCAGCTCAACCGGGACAGGAGGAGAGCAGTACTTC
CASSTGTGGEQYF
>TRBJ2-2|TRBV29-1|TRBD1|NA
TGCAGCGTCCGGGACAGATCGAACACCGGGGAGCTGTTTTTT
CSVRDRSNTGELFF
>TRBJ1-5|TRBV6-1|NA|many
TGTGCCAGCAGTTCAGGCCTGGGGCAGCAGCCCCAGCATTTT
CASSSGLGQQPQHF
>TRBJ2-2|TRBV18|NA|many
TGTGCCAGCTCACCAGGTTCCACTACGAACACCGGGGAGCTGTTTTTT
CASSPGSTTNTGELFF
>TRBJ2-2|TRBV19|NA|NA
TGTGCCAGTACGAGGAACACCGGGGAGCTGTTTTTT
CASTRNTGELFF
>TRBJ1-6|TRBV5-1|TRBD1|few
TGCGCCAGCAGCTGGGGACAGGGGGTGTATAATTCACCCCTCCACTTT
CASSWGQGVYNSPLHF
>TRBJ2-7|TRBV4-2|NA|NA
TGTGCCAGCAGCCCCCGGACAGCACGCTCCTACGAGCAGTACTTC
CASSPRTARSYEQYF
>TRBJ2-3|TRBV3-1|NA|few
TGTGTCACGCGGGATAGCACAGATACGCAGTATTTT
CVTRDSTDTQYF
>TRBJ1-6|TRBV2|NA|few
TGTGCCAGCATGGGTAGGAATAATTCACCCCTCCACTTT
CASMGRNNSPLHF
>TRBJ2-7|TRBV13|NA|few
TGTGCCAGCAGCTCGTTGATTAGCGGTACCTACGAGCAGTACTTC
CASSSLISGTYEQYF
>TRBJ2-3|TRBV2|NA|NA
TGTGCCAGCAGGGGGCTCCTATCCACAGATACGCAGTATTTT
CASRGLLSTDTQYF
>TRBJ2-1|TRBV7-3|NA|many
TGTGCCAGCAGCTTAAAAGTGCGCGATGAGCAGTTCTTC
CASSLKVRDEQFF
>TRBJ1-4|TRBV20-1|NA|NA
TGCAGTGCTAGACGCGAAAAACTGTTTTTT
CSARREKLFF
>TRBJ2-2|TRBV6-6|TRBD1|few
TGTGCCAGCAGTCCCGTCCCAGGACAGGGACACACCGGGGAGCTGTTTTTT
CASSPVPGQGHTGELFF
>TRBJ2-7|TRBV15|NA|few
TGTGCCACCAGCAGAGAGTCAGGCCTCTCCTACGAGCAGTACTTC
CATSRESGLSYEQYF
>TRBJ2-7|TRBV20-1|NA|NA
TGCAGTGCTAGCCGGGACTCCTACTCCTACGAGCAGTACTTC
CSASRDSYSYEQYF
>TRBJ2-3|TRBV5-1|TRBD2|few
TGCGCCAGCAGCTTGGCGGGAGGTTCAGGCACAGATACGCAGTATTTT
CASSLAGGSGTDTQYF
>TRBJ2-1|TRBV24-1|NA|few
TGTGCCACCACGGAGAACAATGAGCAGTTCTTC
CATTENNEQFF
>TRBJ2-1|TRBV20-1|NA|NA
TGCAGTGCTATAGAGGGAGCCGGTGGGGATGAGCAGTTCTTC
CSAIEGAGGDEQFF
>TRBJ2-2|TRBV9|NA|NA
TGTGCCAGCAGCCAACGAGGACATGGCGCCGGGGAGCTGTTTTTT
CASSQRGHGAGELFF
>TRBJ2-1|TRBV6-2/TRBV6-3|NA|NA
TGTGCCACGTCGGACCCGGCGGATGAGCAGTTCTTC
CATSDPADEQFF
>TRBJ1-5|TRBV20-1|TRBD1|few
TGCAGTGCTGGACAGGGGGGTAATCCCCAGCATTTT
CSAGQGGNPQHF
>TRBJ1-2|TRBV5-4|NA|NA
TGTGCCAGCAGCGAGGGGTCCCCATCCTATGGCTACACCTTC
CASSEGSPSYGYTF
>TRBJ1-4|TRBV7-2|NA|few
TGTGCCAGCAGTCCAGGGTTAGATGAAAAACTGTTTTTT
CASSPGLDEKLFF
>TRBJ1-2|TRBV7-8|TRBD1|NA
TGTGCCAGCTCAGACAGGGGAATAGACTATGGCTACACCTTC
CASSDRGIDYGYTF
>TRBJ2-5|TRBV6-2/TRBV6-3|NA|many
TGTGCCAGCAGCCGCGACAGGCAAGAGACCCAGTACTTC
CASSRDRQETQYF
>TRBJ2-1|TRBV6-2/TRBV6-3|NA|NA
TGTGCCAGCAGCCGCGCCCATGAGCAGTTCTTC
CASSRAHEQFF
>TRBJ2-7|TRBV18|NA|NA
TGTGCCAGCTCACCATACGCACAGGGTAATGACGAGCAGTACTTC
CASSPYAQGNDEQYF
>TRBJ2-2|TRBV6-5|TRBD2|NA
TGTGCCAGTCAGCGGGAGGCTCGGACCGGGGAGCTGTTTTTT
CASQREARTGELFF
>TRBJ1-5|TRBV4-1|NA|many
TGCGCCAGCAGCCAAGATGGAGGCCATCAGCCCCAGCATTTT
CASSQDGGHQPQHF
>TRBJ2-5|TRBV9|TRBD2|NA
TGTGCCAGCAGCGACCTAGCGGGTACTGAGACCCAGTACTTC
CASSDLAGTETQYF
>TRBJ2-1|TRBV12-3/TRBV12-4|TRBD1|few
TGTGCCAGCAGTGAGCTTAGACAGGGGGCATACAATGAGCAGTTCTTC
CASSELRQGAYNEQFF
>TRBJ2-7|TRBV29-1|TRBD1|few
TGCAGCGTTGTCGGACAGGGCTACGAGCAGTACTTC
CSVVGQGYEQYF
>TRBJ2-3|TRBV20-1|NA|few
TGCAGTGCTAGAAAGGAGGCTAGCACAGATACGCAGTATTTT
CSARKEASTDTQYF
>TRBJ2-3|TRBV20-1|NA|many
TGCAGTGCTTATAGGGGCGGAGCTAGCACAGATACGCAGTATTTT
CSAYRGGASTDTQYF
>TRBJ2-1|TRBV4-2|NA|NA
TGTGCCAGCAGCCAAAGAGTGGGGAATGAGCAGTTCTTC
CASSQRVGNEQFF
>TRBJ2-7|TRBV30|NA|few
TGTGCCTGGAGTGCGGGTGGGGATTACGAGCAGTACTTC
CAWSAGGDYEQYF
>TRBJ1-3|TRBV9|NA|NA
TGTGCCAGCAGCGTAGCCGGGACCTCTGGAAACACCATATATTTT
CASSVAGTSGNTIYF
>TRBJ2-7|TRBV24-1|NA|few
TGTGCCACCAGTGATAGGGTCGTCCCCGAGCAGTACTTC
CATSDRVVPEQYF
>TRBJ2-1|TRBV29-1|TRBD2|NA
TGCAGCGTTGAGTTGCGGGAGGTCTACAATGAGCAGTTCTTC
CSVELREVYNEQFF
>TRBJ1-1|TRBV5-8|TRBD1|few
TGTGCCAGCAGCCCGAAGGACAGGGCGGGACCCGAAGCTTTCTTT
CASSPKDRAGPEAFF
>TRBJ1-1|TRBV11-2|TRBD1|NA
TGTGCCAGCAGCTTACTGCGGACAGGGATGAACACTGAAGCTTTCTTT
CASSLLRTGMNTEAFF
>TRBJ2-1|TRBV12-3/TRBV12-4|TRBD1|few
TGTGCCAGCAGTCTGACAGGGGTGGGTGAGCAGTTCTTC
CASSLTGVGEQFF
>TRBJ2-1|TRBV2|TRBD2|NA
TGTGCCAGCAGATATCAGACTAGCGGGGGGGCGGTTGAGCAGTTCTTC
CASRYQTSGGAVEQFF
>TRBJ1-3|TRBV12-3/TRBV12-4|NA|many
TGTGCCAGCAGTTTTTCGGGTGCTGGAAACACCATATATTTT
CASSFSGAGNTIYF
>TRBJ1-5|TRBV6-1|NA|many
TGTGCCAGCAGTGAAGCCGGTAGGTTGTATAGCAATCAGCCCCAGCATTTT
CASSEAGRLYSNQPQHF
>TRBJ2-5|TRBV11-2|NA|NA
TGTGCCTGCAGCATTAACATAGGGGAGCAAGAGACCCAGTACTTC
CACSINIGEQETQYF
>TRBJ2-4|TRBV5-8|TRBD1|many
TGTGCCAGCAGCTTGGACAGGGGAAAAAACATTCAGTACTTC
CASSLDRGKNIQYF
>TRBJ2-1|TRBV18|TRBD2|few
TGTGCCAGCTCACCTCTAGCGGGGGGCCTAGGATCCTACAATGAGCAGTTCTTC
CASSPLAGGLGSYNEQFF
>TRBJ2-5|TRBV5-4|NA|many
TGTGCCAGCAGCTTGGTCGGGGGCCAAGAGACCCAGTACTTC
CASSLVGGQETQYF
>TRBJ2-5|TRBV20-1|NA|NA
TGCAGTGCTCATCAGGTGGTCGGAGAGACCCAGTACTTC
CSAHQVVGETQYF
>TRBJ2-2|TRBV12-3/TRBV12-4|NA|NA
TGTGCCAGCAGTTTAAGGGGGAACACCGGGGAGCTGTTTTTT
CASSLRGNTGELFF
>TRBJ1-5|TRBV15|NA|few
TGTGCCACCAGCAGAGATCAGGGTCAATATCAGCCCCAGCATTTT
CATSRDQGQYQPQHF
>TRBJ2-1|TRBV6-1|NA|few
TGTGCCAGCAGTGGGGACTTCTTCAATGAGCAGTTCTTC
CASSGDFFNEQFF
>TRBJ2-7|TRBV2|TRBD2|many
TGTGCCAGCAAGGCTAGCGGGAACCACGAGCAGTACTTC
CASKASGNHEQYF
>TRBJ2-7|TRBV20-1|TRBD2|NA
TGCAGTGCTAGTTCCTGGACTAGCGGCTACAATGAGCAGTACTTC
CSASSWTSGYNEQYF